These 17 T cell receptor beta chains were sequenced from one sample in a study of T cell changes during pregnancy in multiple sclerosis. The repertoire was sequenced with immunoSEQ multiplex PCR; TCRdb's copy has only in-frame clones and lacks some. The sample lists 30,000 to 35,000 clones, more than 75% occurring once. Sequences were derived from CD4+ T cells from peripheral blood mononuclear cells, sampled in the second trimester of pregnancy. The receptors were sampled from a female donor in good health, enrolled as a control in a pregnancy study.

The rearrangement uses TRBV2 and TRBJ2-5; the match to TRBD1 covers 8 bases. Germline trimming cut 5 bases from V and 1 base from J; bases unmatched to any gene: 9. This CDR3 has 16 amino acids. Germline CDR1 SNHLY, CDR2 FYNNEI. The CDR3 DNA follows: TGTGCCAGCAGTCCCCCTGGGACAGGCGTCCAAGAGACCCAGTACTTC. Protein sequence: CASSPPGTGVQETQYF.

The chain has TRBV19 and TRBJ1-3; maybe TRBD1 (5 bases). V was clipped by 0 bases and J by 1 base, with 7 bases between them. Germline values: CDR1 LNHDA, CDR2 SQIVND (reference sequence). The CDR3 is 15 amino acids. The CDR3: CASSIDAGSGNTIYF. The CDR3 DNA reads TGTGCCAGTAGTATAGATGCAGGGTCTGGAAACACCATATATTTT.

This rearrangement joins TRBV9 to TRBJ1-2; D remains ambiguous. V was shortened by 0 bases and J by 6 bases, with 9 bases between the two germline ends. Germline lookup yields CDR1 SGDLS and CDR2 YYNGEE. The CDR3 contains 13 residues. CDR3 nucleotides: TGTGCCAGCAGCGTAGGACCCGGAGATGGCTACACCTTC. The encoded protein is CASSVGPGDGYTF. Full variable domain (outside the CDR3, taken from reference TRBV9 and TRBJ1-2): DSGVTQTPKHLITATGQRVTLRCSPRSGDLSVYWYQQSLDQGLQFLIQYYNGEERAKGNILERFSAQQFPDLHSELNLSSLELGDSALYFCASSVGPGDGYTFGSGTRLTVV.

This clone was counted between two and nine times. CDR3 sequence (DNA): TGTGCCAGTAGTATAGTCAGCGGGGGCTCCTACGAGCAGTACTTC. It codes for CASSIVSGGSYEQYF. J is TRBJ2-7 and V is TRBV19; 8 bases fit TRBD2. Germline V gene data show CDR1 as LNHDA and CDR2 as SQIVND (reference sequence). The CDR3 sequence is 15 residues long. The V gene end was trimmed by 1 base and the J gene end by 0 bases; junction bases not matched to a gene: 2. The entire variable domain, with the rest obtained from reference TRBV19 and TRBJ2-7, is as follows: DGGITQSPKYLFRKEGQNVTLSCEQNLNHDAMYWYRQDPGQGLRLIYYSQIVNDFQKGDIAEGYSVSREKKESFPLTVTSAQKNPTAFYLCASSIVSGGSYEQYFGPGTRLTVT.

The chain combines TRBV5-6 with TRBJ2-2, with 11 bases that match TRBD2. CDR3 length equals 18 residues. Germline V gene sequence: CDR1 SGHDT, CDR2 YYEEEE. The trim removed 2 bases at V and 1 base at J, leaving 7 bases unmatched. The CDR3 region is CASSLMVAGGLNTGELFF. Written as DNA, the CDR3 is TGTGCCAGCAGCTTAATGGTAGCGGGAGGGCTGAACACCGGGGAGCTGTTTTTT.

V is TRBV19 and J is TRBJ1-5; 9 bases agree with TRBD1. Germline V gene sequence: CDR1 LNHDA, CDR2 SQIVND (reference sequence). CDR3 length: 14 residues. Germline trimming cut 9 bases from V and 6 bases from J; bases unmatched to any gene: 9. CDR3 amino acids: CASKQGARSQPQHF. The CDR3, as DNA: TGTGCCAGCAAACAGGGGGCGCGGAGTCAGCCCCAGCATTTT.

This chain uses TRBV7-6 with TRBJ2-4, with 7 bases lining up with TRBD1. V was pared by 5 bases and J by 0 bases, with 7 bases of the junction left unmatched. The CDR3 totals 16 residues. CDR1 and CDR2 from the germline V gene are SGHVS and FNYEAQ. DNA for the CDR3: TGTGCCAGCAGCGGACTGGGACAGTCAGCCAAAAACATTCAGTACTTC. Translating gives CASSGLGQSAKNIQYF.

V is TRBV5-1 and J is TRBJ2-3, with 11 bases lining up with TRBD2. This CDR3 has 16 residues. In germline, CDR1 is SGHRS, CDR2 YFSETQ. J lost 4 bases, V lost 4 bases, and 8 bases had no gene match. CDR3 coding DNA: TGCGCCAGCAGCCCCCTAGCGGGAGGCCCCCCAGATACGCAGTATTTT. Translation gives CASSPLAGGPPDTQYF.

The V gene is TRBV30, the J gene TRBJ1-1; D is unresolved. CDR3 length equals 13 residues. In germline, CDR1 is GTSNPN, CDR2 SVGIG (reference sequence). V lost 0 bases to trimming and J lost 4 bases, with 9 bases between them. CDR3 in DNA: TGTGCCTGGAGTGTAAGTGGGCTCACTGAAGCTTTCTTT. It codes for CAWSVSGLTEAFF.

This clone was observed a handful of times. For the CDR3, the DNA is TGTGCCAGCAGCTTACAGGGGGATACGCAGTATTTT. It specifies CASSLQGDTQYF. The chain carries TRBV7-9 and TRBJ2-3, with a weak D call TRBD1 (6 bases). CDR3 size: 12 residues. Germline CDR1 reads SEHNR; CDR2 reads FQNEAQ (reference sequence). Trimming shortened V by 2 bases and J by 6 bases, and 6 bases separated the two germline ends.

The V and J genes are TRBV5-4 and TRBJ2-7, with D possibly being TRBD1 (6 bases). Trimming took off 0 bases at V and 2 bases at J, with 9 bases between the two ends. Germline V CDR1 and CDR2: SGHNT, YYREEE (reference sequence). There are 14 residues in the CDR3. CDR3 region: CASSLDQGPYEQYF. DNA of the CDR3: TGTGCCAGCAGCTTGGATCAGGGGCCCTACGAGCAGTACTTC. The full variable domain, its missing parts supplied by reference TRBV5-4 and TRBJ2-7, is ETGVTQSPTHLIKTRGQQVTLRCSSQSGHNTVSWYQQALGQGPQFIFQYYREEENGRGNFPPRFSGLQFPNYSSELNVNALELDDSALYLCASSLDQGPYEQYFGPGTRLTVT.

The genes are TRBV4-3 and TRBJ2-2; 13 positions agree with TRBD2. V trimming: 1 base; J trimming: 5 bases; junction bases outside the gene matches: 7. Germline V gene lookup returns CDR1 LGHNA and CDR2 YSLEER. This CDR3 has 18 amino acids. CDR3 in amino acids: CASSQGRWGLAGTGELFF. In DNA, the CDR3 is TGCGCCAGCAGCCAAGGGCGGTGGGGACTAGCGGGGACCGGGGAGCTGTTTTTT.

CDR3 in amino acids: CASSLLDRVTEAFF. As DNA, the CDR3 is TGTGCCAGCAGCTTGTTGGACAGGGTCACTGAAGCTTTCTTT. This rearrangement joins TRBV5-4 to TRBJ1-1; 8 positions agree with TRBD1. This CDR3 has 14 amino acids. Germline values: CDR1 SGHNT, CDR2 YYREEE (reference sequence). V dropped 1 base and J dropped 4; count of bases not matched to a gene: 3. The whole variable domain, filled in from reference TRBV5-4 and TRBJ1-1, reads ETGVTQSPTHLIKTRGQQVTLRCSSQSGHNTVSWYQQALGQGPQFIFQYYREEENGRGNFPPRFSGLQFPNYSSELNVNALELDDSALYLCASSLLDRVTEAFFGQGTRLTVV.

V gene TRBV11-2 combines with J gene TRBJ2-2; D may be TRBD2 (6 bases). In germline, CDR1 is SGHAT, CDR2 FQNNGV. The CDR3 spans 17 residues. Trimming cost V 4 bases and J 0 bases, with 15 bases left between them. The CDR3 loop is CASSWTGRQANTGELFF. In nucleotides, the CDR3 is TGTGCCAGCAGCTGGACCGGGAGACAAGCGAACACCGGGGAGCTGTTTTTT.

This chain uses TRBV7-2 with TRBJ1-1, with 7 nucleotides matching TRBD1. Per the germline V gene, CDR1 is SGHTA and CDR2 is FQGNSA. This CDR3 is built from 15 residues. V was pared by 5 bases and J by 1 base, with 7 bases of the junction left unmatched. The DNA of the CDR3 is TGTGCCAGCAGCCCAAACAGGGGACGGAACACTGAAGCTTTCTTT. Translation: CASSPNRGRNTEAFF.

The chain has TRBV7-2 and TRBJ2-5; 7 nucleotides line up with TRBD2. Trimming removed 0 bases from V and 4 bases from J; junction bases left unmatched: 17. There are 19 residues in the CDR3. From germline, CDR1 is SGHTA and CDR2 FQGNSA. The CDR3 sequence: CASSLAGGFWAGERETQYF. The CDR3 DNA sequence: TGTGCCAGCAGCTTAGCGGGGGGGTTCTGGGCGGGAGAGAGAGAGACCCAGTACTTC.

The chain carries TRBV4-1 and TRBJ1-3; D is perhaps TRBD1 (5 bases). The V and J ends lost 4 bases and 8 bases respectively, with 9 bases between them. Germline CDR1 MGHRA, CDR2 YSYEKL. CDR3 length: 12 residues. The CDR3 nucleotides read TGCGCCAGCAGCCCCCGGGGGGACACCATATATTTT. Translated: CASSPRGDTIYF.